These 29 T cell receptor beta chains originate from one sample sequenced in a study of cytomegalovirus exposure and HLA in healthy donors. The PCR had 60 Vbeta and 13 Jbeta primers. Here immunoSEQ multiplex PCR was the method, and the copy in TCRdb shows in-frame clones only, minus some. The table lists under 130,000 clones, 70% to 80% of them singletons, with about 2.6% in the top ten. Sequenced: PBMCs. The receptors originated from a man aged 45-60 years in good health and CMV-seropositive.

The gene calls are TRBV20-1 and TRBJ1-6; D is unclear. The CDR3 consists of 10 residues. Deletions cut 2 bases from V and 14 bases from J, with 7 bases between. Germline values: CDR1 DFQATT, CDR2 SNEGSKA (reference sequence). The CDR3, as DNA: TGCAGTGCTAGAAGGGAGTCCCTCCACTTT. It encodes CSARRESLHF.

This clone was found a few times. CDR3 DNA sequence: TGTGCCAGCAGCGCCATGTTTCGGACTAGCGGTAGCACAGATACGCAGTATTTT. This sequence encodes CASSAMFRTSGSTDTQYF. The V call is TRBV9, the J call TRBJ2-3, with 10 bases fitting TRBD2. Germline V gene sequence: CDR1 SGDLS, CDR2 YYNGEE. This CDR3 comprises 18 residues. The junction had 10 bases not matched to a gene; V was cut back by 3 bases and J by 0 bases. Full variable domain (remainder filled in from reference TRBV9 and TRBJ2-3): DSGVTQTPKHLITATGQRVTLRCSPRSGDLSVYWYQQSLDQGLQFLIQYYNGEERAKGNILERFSAQQFPDLHSELNLSSLELGDSALYFCASSAMFRTSGSTDTQYFGPGTRLTVL.

This clone was recorded a few times. This chain connects TRBV6-1 to TRBJ2-2, with TRBD2 as a possible D gene (7 bases). The CDR3 has 18 residues. The V gene's germline CDR1 is MNHNS and CDR2 SASEGT. Trimming took 1 base from V and 7 from J, leaving 22 bases between them. This CDR3 reads CASSEVYWRGPGIGELFF. The CDR3 DNA reads as TGTGCCAGCAGTGAAGTTTATTGGCGGGGGCCCGGCATCGGGGAGCTGTTTTTT.

J is TRBJ2-5 and V is TRBV7-8, with 11 bases that match TRBD2. The CDR3 runs 15 residues. Germline values: CDR1 SGHVS, CDR2 FQNEAQ. V was pared by 1 base and J by 5 bases, with 3 bases of the junction left unmatched. Written as DNA, the CDR3 is TGTGCCAGCAGCTTAGGACTAGCGGGGAGGGAGACCCAGTACTTC. Translation gives CASSLGLAGRETQYF. Supplemented by reference TRBV7-8 and TRBJ2-5, the full variable domain reads GAGVSQSPRYKVAKRGQDVALRCDPISGHVSLFWYQQALGQGPEFLTYFQNEAQLDKSGLPSDRFFAERPEGSVSTLKIQRTQQEDSAVYLCASSLGLAGRETQYFGPGTRLLVL.

The genes are TRBV20-1 and TRBJ1-2; no definite D call. The CDR3 is 11 residues long. Per the germline V gene, CDR1 is DFQATT and CDR2 is SNEGSKA (reference sequence). Between the trimmed V and J ends, which lost 1 base and 7 bases, there was a span of 7 bases. The CDR3 reads CSARVGGGYTF. The DNA for the CDR3 is TGCAGTGCTAGAGTCGGAGGTGGCTACACCTTC.

The chain has TRBV4-2 and TRBJ2-7; 9 nucleotides agree with TRBD1. With V trimmed by 4 bases and J by 3 bases, 4 bases remained unmatched. The CDR3 consists of 14 residues. The germline CDR1 and CDR2 sequences are LGHNA and YNFKEQ. The CDR3 loop is CASSLTGGSYEQYF. Written as DNA, the CDR3 is TGTGCCAGCAGCCTGACAGGGGGTAGCTACGAGCAGTACTTC.

Sample share makes this clone medium-sized. The chain couples TRBV5-1 to TRBJ2-3; the match to TRBD2 covers 7 bases. J lost 3 bases, V lost 0 bases, and 10 bases had no gene match. Germline lookup yields CDR1 SGHRS and CDR2 YFSETQ. This CDR3 region has 17 residues. In nucleotides, the CDR3 is TGCGCCAGCAGCTTGGCCTATTTAGGCGGGGGAACAGATACGCAGTATTTT. Residues: CASSLAYLGGGTDTQYF.

V gene TRBV5-6 combines with J gene TRBJ2-5; TRBD2 matches 9 bases. The junction had 3 bases not matched to a gene; V was cut back by 1 base and J by 2 bases. This CDR3 has 15 residues. In germline, CDR1 is SGHDT, CDR2 YYEEEE. CDR3 in DNA: TGTGCCAGCAGCTTGAGACTAGCGGCACAAGAGACCCAGTACTTC. As protein: CASSLRLAAQETQYF. Using reference TRBV5-6 and TRBJ2-5 for the parts outside the CDR3, the full variable domain is DAGVTQSPTHLIKTRGQQVTLRCSPKSGHDTVSWYQQALGQGPQFIFQYYEEEERQRGNFPDRFSGHQFPNYSSELNVNALLLGDSALYLCASSLRLAAQETQYFGPGTRLLVL.

The chain has TRBV19 and TRBJ2-3; D perhaps matches TRBD1 (6 bases). The CDR3 length is 15 residues. Per the germline V gene, CDR1 is LNHDA and CDR2 is SQIVND (reference sequence). V lost 2 bases and J 0 bases, leaving 9 bases between the germline ends. The CDR3 sequence: CASSISGASTDTQYF. The DNA for the CDR3 is TGTGCCAGTAGTATATCAGGGGCCAGCACAGATACGCAGTATTTT.

This sequence joins TRBV2 and TRBJ2-3; maybe TRBD2 (6 bases). Trimming left V 3 bases short and J 7 bases short, with 14 bases between. This CDR3 comprises 14 residues. Germline V lookup: CDR1 SNHLY, CDR2 FYNNEI. CDR3 protein: CASSEGTALNTQYF. CDR3 DNA: TGTGCCAGCAGTGAGGGGACTGCATTAAATACGCAGTATTTT.

The V and J genes are TRBV7-6 and TRBJ2-2, with 12 bases aligning to TRBD2. J lost 6 bases, V lost 4 bases, and 6 bases had no gene match. The CDR3 loop spans 16 amino acids. Germline lookup yields CDR1 SGHVS and CDR2 FNYEAQ. The CDR3 is CASSSPSGGVSGELFF. Written as DNA, the CDR3 is TGTGCCAGCAGCTCTCCTAGCGGGGGGGTTTCCGGGGAGCTGTTTTTT.

A few counts support this clone. V and J are TRBV2 and TRBJ1-6; 8 positions agree with TRBD1. The CDR3 length is 13 residues. From germline, CDR1 is SNHLY and CDR2 FYNNEI. Trimming removed 6 bases from V and 10 bases from J; junction bases left unmatched: 5. Written as DNA, the CDR3 is TGTGCCAGCAGCTCGGACAGGGACTCACCCCTCCACTTT. Amino acids: CASSSDRDSPLHF.

Comment on this clone: The junction does not match germline at one end; this may be a read error. The genes are TRBV7-9 and TRBJ2-7; D is possibly TRBD1 (5 bases). This CDR3 contains 13 residues. Germline assignment: CDR1 SEHNR and CDR2 FQNEAQ (reference sequence). Here the CDR3 DNA reads TGTTCCAGCAGCGATTCAGGGTCCCACGAGCAGTACTTC. It specifies CSSSDSGSHEQYF.

V usage is TRBV7-3 and J usage is TRBJ2-1, with TRBD2 matching over 7 bases. V shed 0 bases, J shed 8 bases, and the junction held 10 bases outside the gene matches. CDR1 and CDR2 from the germline V gene are SGHTA and FQGTGA. The CDR3 loop spans 16 amino acids. The CDR3 is CASSLTFAGDSYEQFF. The CDR3 region has the DNA TGTGCCAGCAGCTTAACGTTTGCGGGAGATAGCTATGAGCAGTTCTTC.

This clone has a handful of counts. This sequence joins TRBV19 and TRBJ1-4, with TRBD1 as a possible D gene (6 bases). Trimming pared 7 bases from V and 0 bases from J, leaving 15 bases between. Germline V lookup: CDR1 LNHDA, CDR2 SQIVND (reference sequence). The CDR3 runs to 16 residues. The chain's CDR3 is CASTGQHIPTNEKLFF. The CDR3 DNA reads TGTGCCAGTACCGGACAGCATATACCAACTAATGAAAAACTGTTTTTT.

V usage is TRBV9 and J usage is TRBJ2-3, with a tentative D call TRBD2 (6 bases). Germline lookup yields CDR1 SGDLS and CDR2 YYNGEE. This CDR3 comprises 13 residues. V lost 0 bases and J 6 bases, leaving 8 bases between the germline ends. CDR3 bases: TGTGCCAGCAGCGTAGCGGGAGTGGATACGCAGTATTTT. Translating it yields CASSVAGVDTQYF.

This clone showed up just a few times. The J gene is TRBJ2-7, the V gene TRBV12-5, with D hard to call. CDR1 and CDR2 from the germline V gene are LGHNT and FRNRAP. The CDR3 runs 13 residues. The V gene lost 6 bases and the J gene lost 4 bases, with 13 bases spanning the gap. The CDR3 DNA is TGTGCTAGTGGAGACACCTCTTCTTACGAGCAGTACTTC. This translates into CASGDTSSYEQYF.

As regards this clone: Other DNA variants within this sample encode the same CDR3. This chain connects TRBV5-1 to TRBJ1-1, with D possibly TRBD1 on 5 matching bases. V was cut by 3 bases and J by 3 bases, with 12 bases left in between. The CDR3 totals 14 residues. Germline lookup yields CDR1 SGHRS and CDR2 YFSETQ. This CDR3 is CASSWGGGDTEAFF. The CDR3 bases are TGCGCCAGCAGCTGGGGGGGTGGGGACACTGAAGCTTTCTTT.

The chain has TRBV2 and TRBJ2-3; possibly TRBD2 for D (5 bases). CDR3 length: 16 amino acids. CDR1 is SNHLY, CDR2 FYNNEI, per germline. With 5 bases removed from V and 6 bases from J, the gap between germline ends came to 21 bases. The CDR3, as DNA: TGTGCCAGCAGTCCCTTCGAAGCGGATCTAACGGATACGCAGTATTTT. As protein: CASSPFEADLTDTQYF.

The rearrangement links TRBV5-6 to TRBJ2-1; 7 bases line up with TRBD2. CDR1 is SGHDT and CDR2 is YYEEEE in the germline V gene. The CDR3 runs 17 residues. V lost 3 bases, J lost 0 bases, and 9 bases stayed unmatched. The CDR3 spells CASSYIAGLSSYNEQFF. DNA of the CDR3: TGTGCCAGCAGCTATATAGCGGGTTTGAGCTCCTACAATGAGCAGTTCTTC.

The chain uses TRBV5-1 and TRBJ2-7, with TRBD1 matching over 8 bases. V shed 3 bases and J 8 bases; nucleotides not matched to a gene: 13. This CDR3 comprises 15 residues. CDR1 is SGHRS, CDR2 YFSETQ, per germline. CDR3 amino acids: CASSSTGTGSTKQYF. CDR3 bases: TGCGCCAGCAGCTCCACCGGGACAGGTTCTACGAAGCAGTACTTC.

The chain couples TRBV7-2 to TRBJ2-3; D uncertain. Germline assignment: CDR1 SGHTA and CDR2 FQGNSA. This CDR3 contains 12 residues. CDR3 coding DNA: TGTGCTAGCTGGGTGAGGCCAGATACGCAGTATTTT. Translating it yields CASWVRPDTQYF. Complete variable domain (other parts from reference TRBV7-2 and TRBJ2-3): GAGVSQSPSNKVTEKGKDVELRCDPISGHTALYWYRQSLGQGLEFLIYFQGNSAPDKSGLPSDRFSAERTGGSVSTLTIQRTQQEDSAVYLCASWVRPDTQYFGPGTRLTVL.

The rearrangement joins TRBV12-5 to TRBJ1-4; maybe TRBD1 (5 bases). V dropped 3 bases and J dropped 8 bases, with 16 bases sitting between them. CDR1 LGHNT and CDR2 FRNRAP come from the germline V gene. The CDR3 length is 15 residues. CDR3 amino acids: CASGFGRGEEEKLFF. DNA for the CDR3: TGTGCTAGTGGTTTTGGACGGGGGGAGGAAGAAAAACTGTTTTTT.

V gene TRBV9 combines with J gene TRBJ1-1; D might be TRBD1 (5 bases). Germline V CDR1 and CDR2: SGDLS, YYNGEE. The CDR3 length is 14 residues. With 0 bases removed from V and 6 bases from J, the gap between germline ends came to 12 bases. Written as DNA, the CDR3 is TGTGCCAGCAGCGTAGAGCCAGGGTTCTCTGAAGCTTTCTTT. Its protein is CASSVEPGFSEAFF.

By frequency in the sample, this clone is medium-sized. The chain carries TRBV25-1 and TRBJ1-4; 8 bases agree with TRBD1. The J segment lost 6 bases and the V segment lost 11 bases, leaving 14 bases of the junction unmatched. The CDR3 has 15 residues. Germline V gene sequence: CDR1 MGHDK, CDR2 SYGVNS. This CDR3 is CAASGDNRGDEKLFF. The CDR3 coding sequence is TGTGCCGCCTCGGGGGACAACAGGGGGGATGAAAAACTGTTTTTT.

J is TRBJ2-2 and V is TRBV6-6; 9 bases fit TRBD1. This CDR3 region has 15 residues. The J segment lost 6 bases and the V segment lost 8 bases, leaving 10 bases of the junction unmatched. Germline lookup yields CDR1 MNHNY and CDR2 SVGAGI (reference sequence). The CDR3 here is CASLRTGDEAGELFF. The CDR3 DNA reads TGTGCCAGCTTGAGGACAGGGGATGAGGCCGGGGAGCTGTTTTTT.

V and J are TRBV5-1 and TRBJ1-1, with D tentatively TRBD1 (6 bases). Trimming shortened V by 0 bases and J by 1 base, and 7 bases separated the two germline ends. The CDR3 contains 14 residues. CDR1 and CDR2 from the germline V gene are SGHRS and YFSETQ. CDR3 in DNA: TGCGCCAGCAGCTTGGTACAGGGGAACACTGAAGCTTTCTTT. As protein: CASSLVQGNTEAFF.

The rearrangement uses TRBV12-5 and TRBJ2-4; 10 bases align to TRBD1. The V and J ends lost 1 base and 0 bases, in that order; junction bases with no gene match: 12. In germline, CDR1 is LGHNT, CDR2 FRNRAP. There are 20 residues in the CDR3. For the CDR3, the DNA is TGTGCTAGTGGTTTGGGCCCTGGGACAGGGGCCACTCTAGCCAAAAACATTCAGTACTTC. It yields the protein CASGLGPGTGATLAKNIQYF.

CDR3 protein: CASSDEGRWGGSVETQYF. The CDR3 DNA reads TGTGCCAGCAGTGATGAGGGACGTTGGGGGGGCTCCGTCGAGACCCAGTACTTC. The V gene is TRBV2, the J gene TRBJ2-5, with D maybe TRBD2 (7 bases). CDR1 and CDR2 (germline): SNHLY, FYNNEI. This CDR3 is 18 amino acids long. Trimming took off 3 bases at V and 5 bases at J, with 25 bases between the two ends.